This T cell receptor (beta chain) was sequenced in a study of blood T cell repertoires in COVID-19. Study information: Collection of acute and convalescent COVID-19 samples took place in the United States, Italy and Spain.

Germline V gives CDR1 MGHRA, CDR2 YSYEKL. The CDR3 is 14 amino acids. V dropped 1 base and J dropped 0 bases, with 5 bases sitting between them. Living in roughly 23 US areas, the participants were between roughly 18 and 90 years of age. The study assigned cohorts using participant-reported clinical history. Under the authors' procedure: It was from reference gene primer amplification that nucleated cell counts were estimated. The data were produced by immunoSEQ multiplex PCR, yet TCRdb's version contains in-frame clones alone and is incomplete. D and trimming come from the DNA, and the V and J calls and clone size come from that table. The table records over 200,000 clones, 85% to 90% of them present only once.

The clonotype comes from a woman in her twenties or thirties with acute COVID-19. The sample taken for sequencing was PBMCs or T cells enriched from blood (not recorded which). The chain carries TRBV4-1 and TRBJ2-3; D gene unclear. In DNA form, the CDR3 reads TGCGCCAGCAGCCAAGTTCTGAGCACAGATACGCAGTATTTT. It encodes CASSQVLSTDTQYF.